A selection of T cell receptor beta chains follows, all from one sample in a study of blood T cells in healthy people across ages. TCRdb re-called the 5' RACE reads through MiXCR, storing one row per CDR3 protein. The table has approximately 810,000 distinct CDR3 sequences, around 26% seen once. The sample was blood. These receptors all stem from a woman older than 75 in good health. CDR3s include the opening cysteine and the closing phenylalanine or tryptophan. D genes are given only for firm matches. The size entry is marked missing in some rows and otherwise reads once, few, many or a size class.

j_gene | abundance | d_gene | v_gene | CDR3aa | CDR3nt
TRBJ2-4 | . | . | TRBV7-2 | CASSRGGGLINIQYF | TGTGCCAGCAGCCGAGGCGGGGGCCTCATAAACATTCAGTACTTC
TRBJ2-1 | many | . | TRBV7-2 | CASSLVVNEQFF | TGTGCCAGCAGCTTAGTGGTGAATGAGCAGTTCTTC
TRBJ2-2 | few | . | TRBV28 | CASRPPMGNTGELFF | TGTGCCAGCAGACCGCCTATGGGGAACACCGGGGAGCTGTTTTTT
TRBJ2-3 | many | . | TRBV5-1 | CASSLGQAADTQYF | TGCGCCAGCAGCTTGGGCCAGGCCGCAGATACGCAGTATTTT
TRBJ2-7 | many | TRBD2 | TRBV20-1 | CSAAGGLGTYEQYF | TGCAGTGCTGCGGGGGGGCTAGGGACCTACGAGCAGTACTTC
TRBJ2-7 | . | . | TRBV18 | CASSPRGQGNYEQYF | TGTGCCAGCTCACCAAGGGGCCAGGGGAACTACGAGCAGTACTTC
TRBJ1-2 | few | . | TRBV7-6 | CASSLDRRYGYTF | TGTGCCAGCAGCTTAGACAGGAGGTATGGCTACACCTTC
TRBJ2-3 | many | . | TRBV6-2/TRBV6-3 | CASNTLGGTQYF | TGTGCCAGCAACACTCTCGGAGGGACGCAGTATTTT
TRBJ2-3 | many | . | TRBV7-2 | CATSRGVPTDTQYF | TGTGCCACCAGCCGCGGGGTCCCCACAGATACGCAGTATTTT
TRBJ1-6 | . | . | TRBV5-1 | CASSSGGGINSPLHF | TGCGCCAGCAGCTCCGGGGGGGGGATCAATTCACCCCTCCACTTT
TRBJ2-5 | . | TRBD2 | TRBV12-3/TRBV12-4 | CARSLAGGEETQYF | TGTGCCAGAAGCCTAGCGGGGGGTGAGGAGACCCAGTACTTC
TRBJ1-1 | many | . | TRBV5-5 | CASTEGQNTEAFF | TGTGCCAGCACCGAGGGACAGAACACTGAAGCTTTCTTT
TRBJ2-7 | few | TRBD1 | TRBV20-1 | CSASHRGTGWSSYEQYF | TGCAGTGCTAGTCACCGGGGGACAGGGTGGAGCTCCTACGAGCAGTACTTC
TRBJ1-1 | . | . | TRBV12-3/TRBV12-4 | CAGSFTTEAFF | TGTGCCGGCAGTTTTACCACTGAAGCTTTCTTT
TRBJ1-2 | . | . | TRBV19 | CASSTRRGRNYGYTF | TGTGCCAGTAGTACCCGACGAGGGAGGAACTATGGCTACACCTTC
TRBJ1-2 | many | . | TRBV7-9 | CASSLASRYGYTF | TGTGCCAGCAGCTTAGCGTCGAGGTATGGCTACACCTTC
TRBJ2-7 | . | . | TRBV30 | CAGLRDREQYF | TGTGCCGGACTCCGGGACCGCGAGCAGTACTTC
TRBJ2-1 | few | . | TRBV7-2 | CASSPRSVSSYNEQFF | TGTGCCAGCAGCCCAAGGAGCGTCAGCTCCTACAATGAGCAGTTCTTC
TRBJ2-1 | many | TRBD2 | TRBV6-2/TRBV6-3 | CASSRGTSGGNEQFF | TGTGCCAGCAGCCGCGGGACTAGCGGGGGGAATGAGCAGTTCTTC
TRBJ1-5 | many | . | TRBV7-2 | CASSLMGPVSQPQHF | TGTGCCAGCAGCTTAATGGGACCAGTGAGTCAGCCCCAGCATTTT
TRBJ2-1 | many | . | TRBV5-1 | CASSPPGRSYNEQFF | TGCGCCAGCAGCCCCCCCGGACGGTCCTACAATGAGCAGTTCTTC
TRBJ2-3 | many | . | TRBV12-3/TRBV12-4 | CASSFERVADTQYF | TGTGCCAGCAGTTTCGAAAGGGTCGCAGATACGCAGTATTTT